The clone carrying this TCR beta chain was counted a few times. Between the trimmed V and J ends, which lost 0 bases and 3 bases, there was a span of 10 bases. Per germline, CDR1 SGDLS and CDR2 YYNGEE. This CDR3 spans 15 amino acids. This entry belongs to a study of identical twins. Via MiXCR, TCRdb re-called the 5' RACE reads, giving one row per CDR3 protein. The sample lists 700,000 or so distinct CDR3 sequences, 21% occurring once. The data were also submitted as part of a second study, on T cells expressing NK-cell markers.

This TCR derives from a woman aged 18-29 years in good health. The chain couples TRBV9 to TRBJ2-1, with a weak D call TRBD2 (6 bases). The specimen sequenced was PBMCs. As DNA, the CDR3 is TGTGCCAGCAGCGTAGGCGGCGGGAACTACAATGAGCAGTTCTTC. It specifies CASSVGGGNYNEQFF.